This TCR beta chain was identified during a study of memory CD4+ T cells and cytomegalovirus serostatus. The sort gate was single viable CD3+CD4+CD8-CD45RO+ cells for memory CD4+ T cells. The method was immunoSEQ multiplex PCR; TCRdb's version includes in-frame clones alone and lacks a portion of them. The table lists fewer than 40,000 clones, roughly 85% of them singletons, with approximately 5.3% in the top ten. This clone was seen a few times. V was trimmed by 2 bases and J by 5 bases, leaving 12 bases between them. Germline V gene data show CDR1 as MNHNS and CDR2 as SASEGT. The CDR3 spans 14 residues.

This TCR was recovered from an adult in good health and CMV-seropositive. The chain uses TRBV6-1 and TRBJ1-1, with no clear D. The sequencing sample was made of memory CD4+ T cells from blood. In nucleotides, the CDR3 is TGTGCCAGCAGTGAACAGTGGGCTGCGACTGAAGCTTTCTTT. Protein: CASSEQWAATEAFF.